This TCR beta chain emerged from a study of T cells and Merkel cell carcinoma outcomes. Study-wide results and limits: Repertoire plus T-cell density reportedly predicted Merkel cell carcinoma outcomes.

Assay used: immunoSEQ multiplex PCR; TCRdb lists only in-frame clones, some missing. The sample lists about 2,100 clones, more than 75% seen once, with approximately 7% in the top ten. This clone was counted between two and nine times. The antigen remains unidentified. The CDR3 runs 15 residues. Trimming took 2 bases from V and 8 from J; bases not matched to a gene: 6. Germline CDR1 SGHRS, CDR2 YFSETQ. The V call is TRBV5-1, the J call TRBJ2-1, with 11 bases matching TRBD2. Sequenced material: tumor tissue from Merkel cell carcinoma. This receptor was taken from a human donor with Merkel cell carcinoma. CDR3 amino acids: CASSLLAGGGDEQFF. In nucleotides, the CDR3 is TGCGCCAGCAGCTTATTAGCGGGGGGGGGCGATGAGCAGTTCTTC.